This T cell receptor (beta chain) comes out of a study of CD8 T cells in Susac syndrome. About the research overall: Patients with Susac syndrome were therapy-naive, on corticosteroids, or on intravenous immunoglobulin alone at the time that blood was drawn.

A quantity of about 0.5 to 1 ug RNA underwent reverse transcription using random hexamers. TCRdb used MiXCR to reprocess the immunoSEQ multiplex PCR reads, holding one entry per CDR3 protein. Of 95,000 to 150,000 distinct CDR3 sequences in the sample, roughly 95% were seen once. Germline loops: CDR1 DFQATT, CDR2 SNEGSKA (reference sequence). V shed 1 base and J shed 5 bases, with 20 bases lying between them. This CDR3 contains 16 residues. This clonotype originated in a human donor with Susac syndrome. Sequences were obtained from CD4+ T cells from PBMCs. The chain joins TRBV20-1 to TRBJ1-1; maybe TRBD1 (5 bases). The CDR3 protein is CSARGAPRGRSTEAFF. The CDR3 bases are TGCAGTGCTAGAGGGGCCCCTCGGGGGAGGTCGACTGAAGCTTTCTTT.